The source of this T cell receptor beta chain is a study of blood T cells in healthy people across ages. Study overall: Template-switching capture recovered about one barcoded beta molecule per two T cells.

On this clonotype itself: What it recognizes is unknown.

The CDR3 runs to 13 residues. Germline-derived CDR1 and CDR2 are KGHSH and LQKENI. Trimming pared 3 bases from V and 5 bases from J, leaving 11 bases between. Whole-study results and caveats: Researchers deemed the diversity estimates from one million T cells underestimates.

Primed by a sample-barcoded 5' primer and a J-beta primer mix, a second PCR proceeded for about 6 to 12 cycles. TCRdb redid the calling of the 5' RACE reads with MiXCR, one entry per CDR3 protein. This table has around 1,500,000 distinct CDR3 sequences, roughly 40% appearing once. The TCR was taken from a woman between 18 and 30 years old in good health. Sequencing input: blood. V is TRBV18 and J is TRBJ2-7; D might be TRBD1 (6 bases). The CDR3 spells CASSPLGAHEQYF. The CDR3, as DNA: TGTGCCAGCTCACCCCTGGGGGCCCACGAGCAGTACTTC.